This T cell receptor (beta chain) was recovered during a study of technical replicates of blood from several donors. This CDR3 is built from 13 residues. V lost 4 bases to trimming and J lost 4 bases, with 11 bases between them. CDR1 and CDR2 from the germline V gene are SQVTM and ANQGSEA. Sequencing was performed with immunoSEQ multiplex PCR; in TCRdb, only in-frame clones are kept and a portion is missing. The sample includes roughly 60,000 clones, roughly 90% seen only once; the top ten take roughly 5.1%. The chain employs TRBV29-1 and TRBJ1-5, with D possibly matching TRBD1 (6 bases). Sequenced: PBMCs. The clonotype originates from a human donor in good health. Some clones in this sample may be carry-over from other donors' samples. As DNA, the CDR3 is TGCAGCGTTGGGACAGAAACGAATCAGCCCCAGCATTTT. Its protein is CSVGTETNQPQHF.